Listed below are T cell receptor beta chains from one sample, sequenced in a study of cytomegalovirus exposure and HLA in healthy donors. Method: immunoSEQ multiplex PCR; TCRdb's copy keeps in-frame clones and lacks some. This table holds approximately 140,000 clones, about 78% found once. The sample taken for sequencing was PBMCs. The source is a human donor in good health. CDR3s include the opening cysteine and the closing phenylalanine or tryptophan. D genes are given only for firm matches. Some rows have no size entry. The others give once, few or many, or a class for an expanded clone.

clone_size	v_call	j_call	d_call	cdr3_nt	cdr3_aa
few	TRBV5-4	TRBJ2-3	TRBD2	TGTGCCAGCAGCCAAGAACTAGCGGGAGTGGGGACAGATACGCAGTATTTT	CASSQELAGVGTDTQYF
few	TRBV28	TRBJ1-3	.	TGTGCCAGCCATCCGACCCCGGGACAAGTCTCTGGAAACACCATATATTTT	CASHPTPGQVSGNTIYF
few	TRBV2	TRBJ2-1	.	TGTGCCAGCCAACGACAGCGAGGCTCCTACAATGAGCAGTTCTTC	CASQRQRGSYNEQFF
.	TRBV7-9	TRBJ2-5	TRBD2	TGTGCCAGCAGCTACCCGGGACTACAGAGGGAGACCCAGTACTTC	CASSYPGLQRETQYF
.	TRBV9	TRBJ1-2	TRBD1	TGTGCCAGCAGCGTAGGCGACAGGGCAGATGGCTACACCTTC	CASSVGDRADGYTF
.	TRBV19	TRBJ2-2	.	TGTGCCAGTAGTACTGCGGGCCGGAACACCGGGGAGCTGTTTTTT	CASSTAGRNTGELFF
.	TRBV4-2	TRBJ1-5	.	TGTGCCAGCAGCCAAGATTACAGTAGCAATCAGCCCCAGCATTTT	CASSQDYSSNQPQHF
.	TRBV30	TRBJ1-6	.	TGTGCCTGGAGGATGACAGGCTCCTATTCACCCCTCCACTTT	CAWRMTGSYSPLHF
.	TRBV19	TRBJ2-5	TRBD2	TGTGCCAGCTCATATGCGGGGGGCAGCCAAGAGACCCAGTACTTC	CASSYAGGSQETQYF
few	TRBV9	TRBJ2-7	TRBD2	TGTGCCAGCAGCGTAACTAGCGGGAGGGCCGTCTACGAGCAGTACTTC	CASSVTSGRAVYEQYF
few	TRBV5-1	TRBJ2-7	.	TGCGCCAGCAGCTTGTATATGGGCATCTACGAGCAGTACTTC	CASSLYMGIYEQYF
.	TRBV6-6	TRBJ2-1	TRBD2	TGTGCCAGCAGAAAGCTAGCGGGAGGTTACAATGAGCAGTTCTTC	CASRKLAGGYNEQFF
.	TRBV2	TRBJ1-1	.	TGTGCCAGCAGTACTGGACTGCCGATGAACACTGAAGCTTTCTTT	CASSTGLPMNTEAFF
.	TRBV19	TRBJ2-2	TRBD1	TGTGCCAGTAGTGTGGGACAGGTGGCGGGCGGGGAGCTGTTTTTT	CASSVGQVAGGELFF
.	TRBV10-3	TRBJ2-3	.	TGTGCCATCAGTGAGTCGAATCAACGGACAGATACGCAGTATTTT	CAISESNQRTDTQYF
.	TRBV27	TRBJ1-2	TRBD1	TGTGCCAGCAGTCACAGGGGGCTGGGCTATGGCTACACCTTC	CASSHRGLGYGYTF
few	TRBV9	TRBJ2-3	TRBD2	TGTGCCAGCAGTCAACTAGCGGGAGGGACAGATACGCAGTATTTT	CASSQLAGGTDTQYF
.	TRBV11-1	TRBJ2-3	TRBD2	TGTGCCAGCAGCTCCGGGACTAGCGGCACAGATACGCAGTATTTT	CASSSGTSGTDTQYF
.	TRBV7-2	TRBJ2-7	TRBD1	TGTGCCAGCAGCTTAGCTAGTTGGGGGACAGGGAAGAGGTACGAGCAGTACTTC	CASSLASWGTGKRYEQYF
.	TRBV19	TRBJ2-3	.	TGTGCCAGTAGTTTAGCAGTAGATACGCAGTATTTT	CASSLAVDTQYF
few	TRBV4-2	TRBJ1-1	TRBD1	TGTGCCAGCAGCCATGGACAGGGTGGCACTGAAGCTTTCTTT	CASSHGQGGTEAFF
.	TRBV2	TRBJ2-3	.	TGTGCCAGCAGGAGGTTCTCGATCTTAGTGGAAAATACGCAGTATTTT	CASRRFSILVENTQYF